This T cell receptor beta chain was observed in a study of cytotoxic CD8 clonotypes in ibrutinib-treated CLL. Overall study context: With a range of 6 to 36, the median treatment time before response samples were taken was under 15 months. Samples showed on average about 260,000 productive templates and around 94,000 productive rearrangements.

TCRdb keeps only in-frame clones here, not all; method: immunoSEQ multiplex PCR. Here the sample spans about 86,000 clones, roughly 86% being singletons. This CDR3 has 13 amino acids. V lost 9 bases and J lost 4; bases outside the gene matches: 7. Germline-derived CDR1 and CDR2 are SGHTA and FQGTGA. The specimen comprised PBMCs, sampled before ibrutinib treatment. The V and J genes are TRBV7-3 and TRBJ2-3, with TRBD1 identical over 7 bases. The TCR was taken from a human donor with chronic lymphocytic leukemia. The CDR3 loop is CASVTGAADTQYF. DNA for the CDR3: TGTGCCAGTGTAACAGGGGCGGCAGATACGCAGTATTTT. The full variable domain, completed using reference TRBV7-3 and TRBJ2-3, is GAGVSQTPSNKVTEKGKYVELRCDPISGHTALYWYRQSLGQGPEFLIYFQGTGAADDSGLPNDRFFAVRPEGSVSTLKIQRTERGDSAVYLCASVTGAADTQYFGPGTRLTVL.